The next 9 T cell receptor beta chains were all read from a single sample in a study of blood T cell repertoires in COVID-19. The repertoire was sequenced with immunoSEQ multiplex PCR; TCRdb's copy has only in-frame clones and lacks some. The table has some 47,000 clones, 65% to 90% seen once. Sequences were obtained from peripheral blood. All receptors derive from a woman of 80 years or more with acute or convalescent COVID-19.

The gene calls are TRBV5-1 and TRBJ2-5; D gene uncertain. The germline V gene encodes CDR1 SGHRS and CDR2 YFSETQ. The V end was cut by 0 bases, the J end by 4 bases, with 4 bases between. The CDR3 runs to 12 residues. CDR3 loop: CASSLALETQYF. CDR3 sequence (DNA): TGCGCCAGCAGCTTGGCCCTAGAGACCCAGTACTTC.

V gene TRBV6-5 combines with J gene TRBJ2-7; D may be TRBD2 (6 bases). The length of the CDR3 is 15 residues. The germline gives CDR1 MNHEY, CDR2 SVGAGI. V shed 10 bases and J shed 0 bases, with 19 bases lying between them. The CDR3 sequence is CATLWGVGFSYEQYF. The CDR3 nucleotides read TGTGCCACCCTATGGGGGGTGGGCTTCTCCTACGAGCAGTACTTC.

The chain combines TRBV3-1 (or the pseudogene TRBV3-2) with TRBJ1-6, with 8 bases that match TRBD1. Per the germline V gene, CDR1 is LGHDT and CDR2 is YNNKEL (reference sequence). The junction had 4 bases not matched to a gene; V was cut back by 6 bases and J by 0 bases. The CDR3 loop spans 16 amino acids. The CDR3 reads CASRDRVSSYNSPLHF. The CDR3 DNA is TGTGCCAGCAGGGACAGGGTGAGCTCCTATAATTCACCCCTCCACTTT.

The CDR3 DNA follows: TGTGCCTGGAGTCCTCACCAACAGGGCCGGGATGGCTACACCTTC. This encodes CAWSPHQQGRDGYTF. V gene TRBV30 combines with J gene TRBJ1-2; tentatively, D is TRBD1 (6 bases). The CDR3 sequence is 15 residues long. The germline V gene encodes CDR1 GTSNPN and CDR2 SVGIG (reference sequence). V was shortened by 2 bases and J by 6 bases, with 19 bases between the two germline ends. The full variable domain, completed using reference TRBV30 and TRBJ1-2, is SQTIHQWPATLVQPVGSPLSLECTVEGTSNPNLYWYRQAAGRGLQLLFYSVGIGQISSEVPQNLSASRPQDRQFILSSKKLLLSDSGFYLCAWSPHQQGRDGYTFGSGTRLTVV.

V gene TRBV5-1 combines with J gene TRBJ2-3, with 7 bases that match TRBD1. The junction had 4 bases not matched to a gene; V was cut back by 4 bases and J by 5 bases. CDR1 and CDR2 (germline): SGHRS, YFSETQ. CDR3 length: 13 amino acids. DNA for the CDR3: TGCGCCAGCAGCCCTAACAGGGGAGATACGCAGTATTTT. Its translation is CASSPNRGDTQYF.

The chain carries TRBV5-1 and TRBJ1-4; a possible D gene is TRBD1 (5 bases). This CDR3 has 14 amino acids. V was shortened by 5 bases and J by 4 bases, with 12 bases between the two germline ends. From germline, CDR1 is SGHRS and CDR2 YFSETQ. In DNA, the CDR3 is TGCGCCAGCAGACTCGGGACTGTTAATGAAAAACTGTTTTTT. Amino acids: CASRLGTVNEKLFF.

In this sample, this clone turned up once. The chain joins TRBV5-1 to TRBJ2-7; 8 bases are shared with TRBD2. The CDR3 is 15 amino acids. V shed 4 bases and J 3 bases; nucleotides not matched to a gene: 9. Germline V gene lookup returns CDR1 SGHRS and CDR2 YFSETQ. CDR3 nucleotide sequence: TGCGCCAGCAGCCCCGGGACTAGAGTCTTCTACGAGCAGTACTTC. Encoded protein: CASSPGTRVFYEQYF.

This sequence joins TRBV5-1 and TRBJ2-5; D is uncertain. The ends were cut back, 2 bases at V and 5 bases at J, with 4 bases in the middle. Germline CDR1 SGHRS, CDR2 YFSETQ. The CDR3 spans 11 residues. DNA for the CDR3: TGCGCCAGCAGCTTTGAGGAGACCCAGTACTTC. This codes for CASSFEETQYF. Looking up the rest from reference TRBV5-1 and TRBJ2-5 gives the full variable domain: KAGVTQTPRYLIKTRGQQVTLSCSPISGHRSVSWYQQTPGQGLQFLFEYFSETQRNKGNFPGRFSGRQFSNSRSEMNVSTLELGDSALYLCASSFEETQYFGPGTRLLVL.

The rearrangement uses TRBV7-2 and TRBJ2-1; perhaps TRBD2 as D (6 bases). The CDR3 runs to 15 residues. Germline CDR1 SGHTA, CDR2 FQGNSA. The germline V and J ends were trimmed by 6 bases and 8 bases, with 20 bases remaining between them. The DNA of the CDR3 is TGTGCCAGCAGAAAGGGACTCTCCGGGGGAGATGAGCAGTTCTTC. Translating gives CASRKGLSGGDEQFF.